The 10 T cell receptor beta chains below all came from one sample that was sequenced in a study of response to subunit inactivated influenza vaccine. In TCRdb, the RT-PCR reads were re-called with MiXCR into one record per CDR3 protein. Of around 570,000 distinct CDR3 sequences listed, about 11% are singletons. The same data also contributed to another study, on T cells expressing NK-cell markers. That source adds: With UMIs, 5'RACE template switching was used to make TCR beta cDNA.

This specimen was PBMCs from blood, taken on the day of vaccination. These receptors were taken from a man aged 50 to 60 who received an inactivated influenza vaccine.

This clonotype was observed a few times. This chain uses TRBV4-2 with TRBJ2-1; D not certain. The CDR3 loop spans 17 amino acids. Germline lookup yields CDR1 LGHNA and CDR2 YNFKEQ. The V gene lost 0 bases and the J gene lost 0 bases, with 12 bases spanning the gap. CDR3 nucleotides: TGTGCCAGCAGCCAAGATCTGCGGCTCTACTCCTACAATGAGCAGTTCTTC. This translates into CASSQDLRLYSYNEQFF.

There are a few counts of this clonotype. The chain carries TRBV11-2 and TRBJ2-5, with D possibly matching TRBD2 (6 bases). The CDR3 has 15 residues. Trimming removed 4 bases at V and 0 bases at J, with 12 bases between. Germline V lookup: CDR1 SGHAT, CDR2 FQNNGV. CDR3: CASSSNRDYQETQYF. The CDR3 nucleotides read TGTGCCAGCAGCTCGAACCGGGACTACCAAGAGACCCAGTACTTC.

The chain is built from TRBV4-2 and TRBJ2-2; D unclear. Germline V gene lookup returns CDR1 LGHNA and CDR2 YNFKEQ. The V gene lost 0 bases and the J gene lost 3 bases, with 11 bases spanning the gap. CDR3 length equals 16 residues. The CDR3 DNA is TGTGCCAGCAGCCAAGATTTTTCCTTCCACACCGGGGAGCTGTTTTTT. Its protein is CASSQDFSFHTGELFF.

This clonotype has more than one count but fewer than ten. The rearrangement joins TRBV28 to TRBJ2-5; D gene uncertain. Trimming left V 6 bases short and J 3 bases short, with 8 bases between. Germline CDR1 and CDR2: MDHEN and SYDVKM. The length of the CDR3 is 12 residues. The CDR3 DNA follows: TGTGCCAGCAGGAAACTGAAAGAGACCCAGTACTTC. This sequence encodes CASRKLKETQYF.

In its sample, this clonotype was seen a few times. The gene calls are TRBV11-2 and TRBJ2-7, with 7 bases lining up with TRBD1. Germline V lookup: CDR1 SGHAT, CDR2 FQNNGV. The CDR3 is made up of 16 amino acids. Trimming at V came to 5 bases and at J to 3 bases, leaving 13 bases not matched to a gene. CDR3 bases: TGTGCCAGCAGCAACAGGGACAGTTCGGCCTACTACGAGCAGTACTTC. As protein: CASSNRDSSAYYEQYF.

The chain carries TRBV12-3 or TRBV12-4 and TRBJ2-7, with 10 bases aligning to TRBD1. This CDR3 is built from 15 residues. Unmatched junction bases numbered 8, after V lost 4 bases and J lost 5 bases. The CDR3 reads CASSSMTGGRNEQYF. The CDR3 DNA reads TGTGCCAGCAGTTCGATGACAGGGGGCAGGAACGAGCAGTACTTC.

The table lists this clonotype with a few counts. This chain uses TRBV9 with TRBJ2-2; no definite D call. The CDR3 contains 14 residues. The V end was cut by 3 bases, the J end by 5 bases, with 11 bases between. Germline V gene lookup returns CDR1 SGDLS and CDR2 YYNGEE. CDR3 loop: CASSADWGTGELFF. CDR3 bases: TGTGCCAGCAGCGCCGATTGGGGAACCGGGGAGCTGTTTTTT.

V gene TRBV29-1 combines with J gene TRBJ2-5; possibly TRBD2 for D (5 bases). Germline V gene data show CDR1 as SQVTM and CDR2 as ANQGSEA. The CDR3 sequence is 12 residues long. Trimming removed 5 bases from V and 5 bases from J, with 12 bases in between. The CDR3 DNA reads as TGCAGCGTTTCGGGGAAGTGGGAGACCCAGTACTTC. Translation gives CSVSGKWETQYF. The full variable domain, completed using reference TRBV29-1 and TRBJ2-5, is SAVISQKPSRDICQRGTSLTIQCQVDSQVTMMFWYRQQPGQSLTLIATANQGSEATYESGFVIDKFPISRPNLTFSTLTVSNMSPEDSSIYLCSVSGKWETQYFGPGTRLLVL.

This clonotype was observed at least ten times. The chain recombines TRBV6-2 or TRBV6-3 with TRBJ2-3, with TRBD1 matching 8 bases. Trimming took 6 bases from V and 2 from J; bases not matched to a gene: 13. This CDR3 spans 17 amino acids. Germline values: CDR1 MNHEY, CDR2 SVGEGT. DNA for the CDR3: TGTGCCAGCAGCGGACAGGGTGGATTCGGCTTCACAGATACGCAGTATTTT. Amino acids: CASSGQGGFGFTDTQYF.

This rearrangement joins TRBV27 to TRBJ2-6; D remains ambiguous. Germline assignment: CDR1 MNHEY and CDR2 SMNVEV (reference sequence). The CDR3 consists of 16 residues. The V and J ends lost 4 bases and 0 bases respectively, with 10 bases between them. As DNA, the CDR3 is TGTGCCAGCAGTTATAGACCCCTCTCTGGGGCCAACGTCCTGACTTTC. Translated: CASSYRPLSGANVLTF. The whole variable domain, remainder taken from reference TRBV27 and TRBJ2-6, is EAQVTQNPRYLITVTGKKLTVTCSQNMNHEYMSWYRQDPGLGLRQIYYSMNVEVTDKGDVPEGYKVSRKEKRNFPLILESPSPNQTSLYFCASSYRPLSGANVLTFGAGSRLTVL.